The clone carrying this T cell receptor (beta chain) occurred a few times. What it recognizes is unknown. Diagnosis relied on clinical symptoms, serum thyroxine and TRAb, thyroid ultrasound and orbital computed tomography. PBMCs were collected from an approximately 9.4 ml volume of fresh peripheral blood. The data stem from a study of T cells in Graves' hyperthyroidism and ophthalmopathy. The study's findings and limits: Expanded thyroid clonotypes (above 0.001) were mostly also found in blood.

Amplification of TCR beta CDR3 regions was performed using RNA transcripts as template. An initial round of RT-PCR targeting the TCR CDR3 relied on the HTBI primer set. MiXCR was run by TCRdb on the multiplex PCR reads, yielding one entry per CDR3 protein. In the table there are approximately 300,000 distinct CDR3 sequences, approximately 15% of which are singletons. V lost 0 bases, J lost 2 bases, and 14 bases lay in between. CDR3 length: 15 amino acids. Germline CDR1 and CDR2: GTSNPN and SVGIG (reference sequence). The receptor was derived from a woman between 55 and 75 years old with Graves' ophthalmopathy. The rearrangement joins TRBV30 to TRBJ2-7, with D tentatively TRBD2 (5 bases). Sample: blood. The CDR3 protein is CAWSVLYTGTYEQYF. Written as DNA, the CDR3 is TGTGCCTGGAGTGTACTCTACACGGGGACCTACGAGCAGTACTTC. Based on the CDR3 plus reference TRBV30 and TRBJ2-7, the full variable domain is SQTIHQWPATLVQPVGSPLSLECTVEGTSNPNLYWYRQAAGRGLQLLFYSVGIGQISSEVPQNLSASRPQDRQFILSSKKLLLSDSGFYLCAWSVLYTGTYEQYFGPGTRLTVT.